These 7 T cell receptor beta chains were sequenced from one sample in a study of identical twins' blood T cells. TCRdb reprocessed the 5' RACE reads with MiXCR, giving one entry per CDR3 protein. The data show a few hundred thousand distinct CDR3 sequences, with about 28% seen just once and roughly 5.5% held by the top ten. Material for sequencing was PBMCs. Receptors were obtained from a woman aged 18-49 years in good health.

There are many counts of this clonotype. The chain combines TRBV12-3 or TRBV12-4 with TRBJ1-1; 8 bases fit TRBD1. The CDR3 runs to 13 residues. V trimming: 6 bases; J trimming: 7 bases; junction bases outside the gene matches: 7. For the CDR3, the DNA is TGTGCCAGCAGGAGAACAGGGGGTCTTGAAGCTTTCTTT. This encodes CASRRTGGLEAFF.

The V and J genes are TRBV14 and TRBJ1-6; D ambiguous. Trimming took off 7 bases at V and 8 bases at J, with 12 bases between the two ends. Germline V CDR1 and CDR2: SGHDN, FVKESK. There are 13 residues in the CDR3. The CDR3: CASNTVYHSPLHF. CDR3 in DNA: TGTGCCAGCAACACGGTGTACCATTCACCCCTCCACTTT.

This clonotype came up a few times. The V call is TRBV3-1, the J call TRBJ1-5; D uncertain. Germline CDR1 LGHDT, CDR2 YNNKEL (reference sequence). The ends were cut back, 1 base at V and 3 bases at J, with 10 bases in the middle. The length of the CDR3 is 15 residues. The CDR3 coding sequence is TGTGCCAGCAGCCAAGCAATAACAGACAATCAGCCCCAGCATTTT. Its translation: CASSQAITDNQPQHF.

This sequence joins TRBV20-1 and TRBJ2-2; D is possibly TRBD2 (5 bases). Looked up from germline, CDR1 is DFQATT and CDR2 is SNEGSKA (reference sequence). The CDR3 sequence is 13 residues long. V was clipped by 2 bases and J by 7 bases, with 11 bases between them. Here the CDR3 DNA reads TGCAGTGCTAGATTGAATGCGGGCGGGGAGCTGTTTTTT. Amino acid sequence: CSARLNAGGELFF.

Remarks on this clonotype: The CDR3 does not end in the conserved phenylalanine or tryptophan, so this is likely a read error. This chain connects TRBV9 to TRBJ1-1; D unresolved. CDR1 and CDR2 from the germline V gene are SGDLS and YYNGEE. V was trimmed by 0 bases and J by 8 bases, leaving 8 bases between them. CDR3 size: 12 residues. Here the CDR3 reads CASSVAWGEAFV. In DNA, the CDR3 is TGTGCCAGCAGCGTAGCTTGGGGAGAAGCTTTCGTT.

There are a few counts of this clonotype. This chain connects TRBV5-1 to TRBJ1-1, with D uncertain. Trimming took 2 bases from V and 5 from J, leaving 16 bases between them. CDR1 is SGHRS, CDR2 YFSETQ, per germline. The CDR3 spans 15 residues. CDR3 DNA: TGCGCCAGCAGCTTATTTCCAACCCGTGGGACTGAAGCTTTCTTT. The encoded protein is CASSLFPTRGTEAFF.

This clonotype was counted only a few times. The V and J genes are TRBV7-8 and TRBJ2-1, with D possibly TRBD2 on 5 matching bases. The CDR3 is made up of 13 amino acids. Trimming left V 2 bases short and J 9 bases short, with 11 bases between. CDR1 is SGHVS, CDR2 FQNEAQ, per germline. The DNA of the CDR3 is TGTGCCAGCAGCTTAACTAGGTCGGGTGAGCAGTTCTTC. The encoded protein is CASSLTRSGEQFF.